This passage covers 31 T cell receptor beta chains from one sample sequenced in a study of blood T cell repertoires in COVID-19. Assay used: immunoSEQ multiplex PCR; TCRdb lists only in-frame clones, some missing. Of over 130,000 clones in the sample, approximately 90% were seen once. What was sequenced was peripheral blood. The receptors stem from a human donor in a cohort sampled during active COVID-19.

The J gene is TRBJ2-7, the V gene TRBV19, with D possibly being TRBD2 (5 bases). The CDR3 contains 16 residues. Trimming cost V 8 bases and J 3 bases, with 23 bases left between them. Per the germline V gene, CDR1 is LNHDA and CDR2 is SQIVND (reference sequence). The CDR3 region has the DNA TGTGCCAGTCCCGGGGAACACCCCCCCCTCTACTACGAGCAGTACTTC. As protein: CASPGEHPPLYYEQYF.

The chain has TRBV9 and TRBJ2-5; TRBD2 matches 8 bases. The germline V gene encodes CDR1 SGDLS and CDR2 YYNGEE. The CDR3 contains 14 residues. Trimming took 0 bases from V and 2 from J; bases not matched to a gene: 0. CDR3 loop: CASSVAGGQETQYF. CDR3 nucleotide sequence: TGTGCCAGCAGCGTAGCGGGGGGGCAAGAGACCCAGTACTTC. Combining the CDR3 with reference TRBV9 and TRBJ2-5 gives the whole variable domain DSGVTQTPKHLITATGQRVTLRCSPRSGDLSVYWYQQSLDQGLQFLIQYYNGEERAKGNILERFSAQQFPDLHSELNLSSLELGDSALYFCASSVAGGQETQYFGPGTRLLVL.

V and J are TRBV5-4 and TRBJ2-7; 9 bases align to TRBD2. J lost 5 bases, V lost 5 bases, and 11 bases had no gene match. The CDR3 extends over 15 amino acids. Germline V gives CDR1 SGHNT, CDR2 YYREEE (reference sequence). The CDR3 sequence: CASRRGGALFDEQYF. DNA of the CDR3: TGTGCCAGCAGGCGCGGGGGGGCCTTATTCGACGAGCAGTACTTC.

The chain couples TRBV4-1 to TRBJ1-4; 8 nucleotides align to TRBD1. V shed 4 bases and J 1 base; nucleotides not matched to a gene: 8. The CDR3 has 17 amino acids. Per the germline V gene, CDR1 is MGHRA and CDR2 is YSYEKL. CDR3: CASSRQGSGGTNEKLFF. The CDR3 coding sequence is TGCGCCAGCAGCCGACAGGGGTCGGGTGGAACTAATGAAAAACTGTTTTTT.

This clone was recorded once. The V call is TRBV9, the J call TRBJ2-2, with D tentatively TRBD1 (5 bases). This CDR3 has 14 amino acids. V lost 3 bases and J 3 bases, leaving 9 bases between the germline ends. Per the germline V gene, CDR1 is SGDLS and CDR2 is YYNGEE. CDR3 sequence reads: CASSGQGDTGELFF. CDR3 in DNA: TGTGCCAGCAGCGGTCAAGGGGACACCGGGGAGCTGTTTTTT.

V and J are TRBV4-2 and TRBJ2-1; D is possibly TRBD1 (6 bases). Germline CDR1 and CDR2: LGHNA and YNFKEQ. The CDR3 consists of 15 residues. V was clipped by 0 bases and J by 2 bases, with 8 bases between them. The CDR3 region is CASSQDGGPYNEQFF. CDR3 nucleotides: TGTGCCAGCAGCCAAGATGGGGGCCCCTACAATGAGCAGTTCTTC.

The gene calls are TRBV6-2 or TRBV6-3 and TRBJ2-7; perhaps TRBD2 as D (6 bases). V was cut by 4 bases and J by 2 bases, with 9 bases left in between. Germline values: CDR1 MNHEY, CDR2 SVGEGT. This CDR3 comprises 13 residues. The CDR3 spells CASSFRGAYEQYF. In DNA, the CDR3 is TGTGCCAGCAGTTTCCGCGGGGCCTACGAGCAGTACTTC.

This chain links TRBV9 with TRBJ1-1; D may be TRBD1 (5 bases). Germline-derived CDR1 and CDR2 are SGDLS and YYNGEE. Deletions cut 3 bases from V and 3 bases from J, with 9 bases between. The CDR3 loop spans 13 amino acids. This CDR3 is CASSGPGHTEAFF. In nucleotides, the CDR3 is TGTGCCAGCAGCGGGCCAGGGCACACTGAAGCTTTCTTT.

The gene calls are TRBV15 and TRBJ2-5; D may be TRBD2 (5 bases). This CDR3 is 15 amino acids long. V dropped 0 bases and J dropped 0 bases, with 8 bases sitting between them. The germline V gene has CDR1 LNHNV and CDR2 YYDKDF (reference sequence). The CDR3 sequence is CATSRDSGNQETQYF. DNA of the CDR3: TGTGCCACCAGCAGAGATTCGGGGAACCAAGAGACCCAGTACTTC.

The table lists this clone with a count of one. This chain links TRBV7-9 with TRBJ1-5, with 8 bases matching TRBD1. Germline V gene sequence: CDR1 SEHNR, CDR2 FQNEAQ (reference sequence). This CDR3 has 13 amino acids. The ends lost 5 bases at V and 6 bases at J; junction bases unmatched: 3. CDR3 amino acids: CASSRDRGQPQHF. DNA of the CDR3: TGTGCCAGCAGCCGTGACAGGGGTCAGCCCCAGCATTTT. The entire variable domain, with the rest obtained from reference TRBV7-9 and TRBJ1-5, is as follows: DTGVSQNPRHKITKRGQNVTFRCDPISEHNRLYWYRQTLGQGPEFLTYFQNEAQLEKSRLLSDRFSAERPKGSFSTLEIQRTEQGDSAMYLCASSRDRGQPQHFGDGTRLSIL.

The gene calls are TRBV3-1 (or the pseudogene TRBV3-2) and TRBJ1-1; a possible D gene is TRBD1 (6 bases). The CDR3 is 15 residues long. V lost 0 bases and J lost 2, with 10 bases in between. Germline CDR1 reads LGHDT; CDR2 reads YNNKEL (reference sequence). In DNA, the CDR3 is TGTGCCAGCAGCCAAGATTCAGGGGTTAACACTGAAGCTTTCTTT. It translates to CASSQDSGVNTEAFF.

The chain employs TRBV19 and TRBJ1-4; 9 bases match TRBD1. V shed 5 bases and J 1 base; nucleotides not matched to a gene: 8. From germline, CDR1 is LNHDA and CDR2 SQIVND (reference sequence). The CDR3 has 17 amino acids. The CDR3, as DNA: TGTGCCAGTAGTTCATGGGACAGGGAGGGAACTAATGAAAAACTGTTTTTT. Its translation is CASSSWDREGTNEKLFF.

Only one count was recorded for this clone. Other DNA variants within this sample encode the same CDR3. This chain uses TRBV27 with TRBJ1-3; TRBD1 matches 7 bases. This CDR3 has 16 residues. The germline V gene has CDR1 MNHEY and CDR2 SMNVEV (reference sequence). The ends lost 0 bases at V and 2 bases at J; junction bases unmatched: 4. DNA for the CDR3: TGTGCCAGCAGTTTATCTCCGACAGGGACTGGAAACACCATATATTTT. It encodes CASSLSPTGTGNTIYF.

The rearrangement uses TRBV18 and TRBJ2-3; 7 bases are a match to TRBD1. Germline lookup yields CDR1 KGHSH and CDR2 LQKENI. With 4 bases clipped from V and 5 bases from J, the junction kept 6 bases outside the gene matches. The CDR3 spans 14 residues. CDR3 residues: CASSLRDSQDTQYF. The CDR3, as DNA: TGTGCCAGCTCACTACGGGACAGTCAAGATACGCAGTATTTT.

The chain uses TRBV12-3 or TRBV12-4 and TRBJ2-1, with 7 bases identical to TRBD1. Trimming took 6 bases from V and 2 from J; bases not matched to a gene: 1. There are 13 residues in the CDR3. Here the CDR3 reads CASRDRTYNEQFF. For the CDR3, the DNA is TGTGCCAGCAGGGACAGGACCTACAATGAGCAGTTCTTC.

The chain uses TRBV4-3 and TRBJ1-2; tentative D call: TRBD1 (5 bases). V was pared by 0 bases and J by 2 bases, with 13 bases between. The CDR3 consists of 16 residues. CDR1 is LGHNA, CDR2 YSLEER, per germline. The chain's CDR3 is CASSQETGRVNYGYTF. CDR3 bases: TGCGCCAGCAGCCAAGAGACGGGCAGGGTAAACTATGGCTACACCTTC.

This chain uses TRBV14 with TRBJ2-1; D might be TRBD2 (7 bases). Germline V gene lookup returns CDR1 SGHDN and CDR2 FVKESK. Trimming removed 1 base from V and 6 bases from J, with 19 bases in between. The CDR3 spans 17 residues. The CDR3: CASSQGLRGGAINEQFF. The DNA of the CDR3 is TGTGCCAGCAGCCAAGGGTTAAGAGGGGGGGCTATCAATGAGCAGTTCTTC.

The chain is built from TRBV27 and TRBJ2-1, with 9 bases lining up with TRBD2. The CDR3 has 15 residues. Losses at the gene ends were 8 bases for V and 6 bases for J; bases not matched to a gene: 11. Germline V lookup: CDR1 MNHEY, CDR2 SMNVEV (reference sequence). The CDR3 coding sequence is TGTGCCAGCCGATCACAGCGGGGGGCCCGCAATGAGCAGTTCTTC. Its translation is CASRSQRGARNEQFF.

The V gene is TRBV4-3, the J gene TRBJ1-1, with D maybe TRBD1 (5 bases). Germline V CDR1 and CDR2: LGHNA, YSLEER. This CDR3 is 15 amino acids long. The V end lost 1 base, the J end lost 6 bases, and 15 bases lay between the germline ends. The CDR3 coding sequence is TGCGCCAGCAGCCAAGTTGGGGCAGGGTGGGCTGAAGCTTTCTTT. It is translated as CASSQVGAGWAEAFF.

The chain combines TRBV18 with TRBJ2-2, with 10 positions matching TRBD1. Germline lookup yields CDR1 KGHSH and CDR2 LQKENI. The ends lost 2 bases at V and 3 bases at J; junction bases unmatched: 6. There are 17 residues in the CDR3. The CDR3 coding sequence is TGTGCCAGCTCACCAGGAGACAGGGGGCGATACACCGGGGAGCTGTTTTTT. Protein sequence: CASSPGDRGRYTGELFF.

The chain is built from TRBV7-6 and TRBJ2-2; TRBD2 agrees at 10 bases. Unmatched junction bases numbered 7, after V lost 3 bases and J lost 3 bases. CDR3 length equals 17 residues. Germline-derived CDR1 and CDR2 are SGHVS and FNYEAQ. CDR3 bases: TGTGCCAGCAGCTTTACAGCGGGGGGGCAATACACCGGGGAGCTGTTTTTT. As protein: CASSFTAGGQYTGELFF. Full variable domain (missing parts from reference TRBV7-6 and TRBJ2-2): GAGVSQSPRYKVTKRGQDVALRCDPISGHVSLYWYRQALGQGPEFLTYFNYEAQQDKSGLPNDRFSAERPEGSISTLTIQRTEQRDSAMYRCASSFTAGGQYTGELFFGEGSRLTVL.

On this clone itself: No conserved phenylalanine or tryptophan is present at the end of the CDR3, so a read error is the likely explanation. J is TRBJ1-1 and V is TRBV6-5, with D unresolved. Germline values: CDR1 MNHEY, CDR2 SVGAGI. V lost 6 bases, J lost 1 base, and 15 bases lay in between. This CDR3 spans 15 amino acids. For the CDR3, the DNA is TGTGCCAGCAGCTCCGGCGGACTCGGGAACACTGAAGCTTTCCTT. It translates to CASSSGGLGNTEAFL.

This chain joins TRBV30 and TRBJ1-1, with D perhaps matching TRBD1 (6 bases). V was clipped by 8 bases and J by 0 bases, with 10 bases between them. The CDR3 contains 12 residues. The V gene's germline CDR1 is GTSNPN and CDR2 SVGIG (reference sequence). CDR3 sequence reads: CARQVMNTEAFF. CDR3 DNA sequence: TGTGCCCGACAGGTCATGAACACTGAAGCTTTCTTT.

The chain employs TRBV7-2 and TRBJ2-7; D unclear. There are 13 residues in the CDR3. V was shortened by 3 bases and J by 3 bases, with 9 bases between the two germline ends. CDR1 SGHTA and CDR2 FQGNSA come from the germline V gene. Here the CDR3 reads CASSFGASYEQYF. The CDR3 DNA follows: TGTGCCAGCAGCTTTGGAGCTAGCTACGAGCAGTACTTC.

The chain links TRBV6-5 to TRBJ1-2, with 7 bases fitting TRBD1. CDR1 MNHEY and CDR2 SVGAGI come from the germline V gene. With V trimmed by 5 bases and J by 7 bases, 7 bases remained unmatched. The CDR3 extends over 13 amino acids. The CDR3 loop is CASSRSRGSGYTF. CDR3 nucleotides: TGTGCCAGCAGTCGCTCCAGGGGGTCTGGCTACACCTTC.

This sequence joins TRBV14 and TRBJ2-7; possibly TRBD1 for D (6 bases). CDR1 and CDR2 from the germline V gene are SGHDN and FVKESK. The CDR3 consists of 13 residues. Trimming left V 0 bases short and J 7 bases short, with 10 bases between. The CDR3 is CASSQDLRGEQYF. CDR3 nucleotides: TGTGCCAGCAGCCAAGATCTCAGGGGAGAGCAGTACTTC.

This chain connects TRBV19 to TRBJ1-2; D is unclear. CDR1 and CDR2 from the germline V gene are LNHDA and SQIVND (reference sequence). The V and J ends lost 6 bases and 2 bases respectively, with 19 bases between them. The CDR3 totals 16 residues. CDR3 sequence reads: CASRDTPQELNYGYTF. CDR3 DNA: TGTGCCAGTAGAGACACGCCCCAAGAACTCAACTATGGCTACACCTTC.

The V and J genes are TRBV6-5 and TRBJ1-1, with 10 bases fitting TRBD1. The germline CDR1 and CDR2 sequences are MNHEY and SVGAGI. Trimming at V came to 10 bases and at J to 1 base, leaving 3 bases not matched to a gene. The CDR3 runs 13 residues. CDR3 loop: CATRQGANTEAFF. CDR3 DNA sequence: TGTGCCACCCGACAGGGGGCGAACACTGAAGCTTTCTTT.

J is TRBJ2-2 and V is TRBV20-1, with 7 bases lining up with TRBD2. This CDR3 is 14 amino acids long. Per the germline V gene, CDR1 is DFQATT and CDR2 is SNEGSKA (reference sequence). Trimming took 3 bases from V and 9 from J; bases not matched to a gene: 10. The CDR3 sequence: CSASSGPTPRELFF. The DNA for the CDR3 is TGCAGTGCTAGTAGCGGGCCCACCCCGCGGGAGCTGTTTTTT.

With respect to this clone: At one end the junction does not follow the germline gene, possibly because of a read error. The chain is built from TRBV7-7 and TRBJ2-5, with TRBD2 matching 8 bases. Germline V CDR1 and CDR2: SSHAT, FNYEAQ (reference sequence). The CDR3 is made up of 14 amino acids. The CDR3 nucleotides read TGTGCTAGCAGCTTAGCGGGACATCAAGAGACCCAGTACTTC. Protein: CASSLAGHQETQYF.

The chain uses TRBV6-5 and TRBJ1-5; D unresolved. Per germline, CDR1 MNHEY and CDR2 SVGAGI. Between the trimmed V and J ends, which lost 6 bases and 0 bases, there was a span of 9 bases. This CDR3 region has 14 residues. CDR3 nucleotide sequence: TGTGCCAGCAGGGACTACAGTAGCAATCAGCCCCAGCATTTT. Translation: CASRDYSSNQPQHF.